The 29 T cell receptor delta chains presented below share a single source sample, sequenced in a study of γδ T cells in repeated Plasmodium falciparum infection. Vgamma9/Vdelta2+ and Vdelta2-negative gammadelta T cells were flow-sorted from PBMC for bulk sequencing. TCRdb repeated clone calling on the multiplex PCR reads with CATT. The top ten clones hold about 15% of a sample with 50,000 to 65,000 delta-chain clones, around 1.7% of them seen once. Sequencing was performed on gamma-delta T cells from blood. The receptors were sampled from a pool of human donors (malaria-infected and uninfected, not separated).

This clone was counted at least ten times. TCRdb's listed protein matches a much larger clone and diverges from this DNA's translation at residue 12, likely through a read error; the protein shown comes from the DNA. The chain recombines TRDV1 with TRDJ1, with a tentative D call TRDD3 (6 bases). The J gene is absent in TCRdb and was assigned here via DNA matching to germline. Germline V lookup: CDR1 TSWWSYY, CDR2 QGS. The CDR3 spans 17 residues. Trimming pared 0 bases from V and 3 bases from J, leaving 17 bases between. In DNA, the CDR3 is TGTGCTCTTGGGGAACTGGCTTGGATACCGTACGCCGATAAACTCATCTTT. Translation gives CALGELAWIPYADKLIF.

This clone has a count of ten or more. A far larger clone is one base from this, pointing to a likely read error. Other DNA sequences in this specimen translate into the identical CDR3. The CDR3 bases are TGTGCCTGTGACACCGTCTCCGGGATACGAAACACCGATAAGCTCATCTTT. Its translation is CACDTVSGIRNTDKLIF. The rearrangement uses TRDV2 and TRDJ1, with 8 bases identical to TRDD3. Germline CDR1 is GEAIGNYY and CDR2 is EKD. The CDR3 runs 17 residues.

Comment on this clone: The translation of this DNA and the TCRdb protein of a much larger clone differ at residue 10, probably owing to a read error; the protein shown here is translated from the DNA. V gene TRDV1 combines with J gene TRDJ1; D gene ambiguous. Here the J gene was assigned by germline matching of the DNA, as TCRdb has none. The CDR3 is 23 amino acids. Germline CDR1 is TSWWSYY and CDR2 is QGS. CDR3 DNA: TGTGCTCTTGGGGAAGACCCGTCCCCTCCCTATAAGTCATTCTCCCCGTACACCGATGAACTCATCTTT. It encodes CALGEDPSPPYKSFSPYTDELIF.

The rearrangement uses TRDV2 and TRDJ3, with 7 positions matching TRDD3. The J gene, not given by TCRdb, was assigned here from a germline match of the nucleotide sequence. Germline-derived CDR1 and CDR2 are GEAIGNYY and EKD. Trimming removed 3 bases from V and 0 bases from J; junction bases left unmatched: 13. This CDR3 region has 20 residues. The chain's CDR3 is CACDSSYWGSGSWDTRQMFF. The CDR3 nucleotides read TGTGCCTGTGACTCTTCGTACTGGGGTTCCGGCTCCTGGGACACCCGACAGATGTTTTTC.

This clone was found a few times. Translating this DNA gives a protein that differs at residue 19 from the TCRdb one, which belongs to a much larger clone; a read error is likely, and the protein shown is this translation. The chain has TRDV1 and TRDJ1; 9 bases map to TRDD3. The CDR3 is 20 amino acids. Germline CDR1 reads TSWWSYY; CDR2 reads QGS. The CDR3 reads CALGERNQGDTLLDTDKLTF. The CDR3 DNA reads TGTGCTCTTGGGGAACGGAATCAGGGGGATACTCTCCTTGACACCGATAAACTCACCTTT.

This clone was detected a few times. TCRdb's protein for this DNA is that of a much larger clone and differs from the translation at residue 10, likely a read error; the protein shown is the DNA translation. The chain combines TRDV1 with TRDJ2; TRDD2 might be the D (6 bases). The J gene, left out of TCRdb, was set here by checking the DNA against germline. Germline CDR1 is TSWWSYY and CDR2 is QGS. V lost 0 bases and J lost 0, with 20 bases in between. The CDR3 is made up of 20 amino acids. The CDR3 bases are TGTGCTCTTGGGGAACTTGGCCTCAGCTTCCTCAGGGCTTTGACAGCACAACTCTTCTTT. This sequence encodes CALGELGLSFLRALTAQLFF.

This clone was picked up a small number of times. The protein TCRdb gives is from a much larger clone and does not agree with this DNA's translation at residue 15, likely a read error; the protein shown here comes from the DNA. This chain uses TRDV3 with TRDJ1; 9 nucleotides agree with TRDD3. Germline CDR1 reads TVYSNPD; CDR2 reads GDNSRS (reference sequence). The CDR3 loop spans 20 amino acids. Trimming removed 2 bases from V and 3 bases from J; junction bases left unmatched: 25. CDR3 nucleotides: TGTGCCTTTCGGCGCATTAGGTGGGGGATAAATTTGTCGTACGCCGATAAACTCATCTTT. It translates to CAFRRIRWGINLSYADKLIF.

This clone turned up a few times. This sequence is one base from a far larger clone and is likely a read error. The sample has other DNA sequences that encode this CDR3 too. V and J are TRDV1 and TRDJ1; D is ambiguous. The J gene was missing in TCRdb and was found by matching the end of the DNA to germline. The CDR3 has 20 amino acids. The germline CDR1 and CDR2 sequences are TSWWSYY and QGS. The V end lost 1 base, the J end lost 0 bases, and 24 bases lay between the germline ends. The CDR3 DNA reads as TGTGCTCTTGGGGAACCACGGGAGTGGCTAAGGGTTCTGTACACCGATAAACTCATCTTT. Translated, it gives CALGEPREWLRVLYTDKLIF.

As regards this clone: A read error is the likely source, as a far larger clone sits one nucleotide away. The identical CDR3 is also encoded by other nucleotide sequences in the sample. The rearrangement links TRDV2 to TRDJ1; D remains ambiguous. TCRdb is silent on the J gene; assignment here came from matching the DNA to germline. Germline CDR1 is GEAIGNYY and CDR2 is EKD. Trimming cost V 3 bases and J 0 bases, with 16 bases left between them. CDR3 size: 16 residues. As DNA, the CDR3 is TGTGCCTGTGACGCTCTATATACCCTGTACACCGATAAACTCATCTTT. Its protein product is CACDALYTLYTDKLIF.

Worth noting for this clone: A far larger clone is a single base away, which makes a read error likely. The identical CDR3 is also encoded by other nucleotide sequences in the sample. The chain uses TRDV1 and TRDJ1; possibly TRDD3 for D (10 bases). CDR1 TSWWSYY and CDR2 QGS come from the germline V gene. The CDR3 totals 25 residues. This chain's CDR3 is CALLPKPTFLPLLIVLGDYTDKLIF. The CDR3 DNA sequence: TGTGCTCTCTTACCCAAACCGACCTTCCTACCTCTTTTAATTGTACTGGGGGATTACACCGATAAACTCATCTTC.

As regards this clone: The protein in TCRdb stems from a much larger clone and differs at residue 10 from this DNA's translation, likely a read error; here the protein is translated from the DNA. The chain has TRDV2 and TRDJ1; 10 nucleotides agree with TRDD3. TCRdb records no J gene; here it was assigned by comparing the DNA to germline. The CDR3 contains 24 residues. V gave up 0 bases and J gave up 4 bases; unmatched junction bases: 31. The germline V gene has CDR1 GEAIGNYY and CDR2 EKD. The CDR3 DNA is TGTGCCTGTGACACCGGTACAGGTCCTGCCTCTTCGTACTGGGGGATGGCCTTGGGCGATAAACTCATCTTT. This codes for CACDTGTGPASSYWGMALGDKLIF.

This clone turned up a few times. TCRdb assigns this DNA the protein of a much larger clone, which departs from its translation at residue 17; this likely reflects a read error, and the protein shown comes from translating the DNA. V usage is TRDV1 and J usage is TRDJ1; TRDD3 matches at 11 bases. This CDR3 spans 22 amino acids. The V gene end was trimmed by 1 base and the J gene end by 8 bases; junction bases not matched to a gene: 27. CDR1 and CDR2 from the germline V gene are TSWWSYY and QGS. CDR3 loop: CALGERGTGGYGSNGCQMKLIF. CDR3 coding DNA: TGTGCTCTTGGGGAACGTGGTACTGGGGGATATGGGTCGAATGGTTGTCAGATGAAACTCATCTTT.

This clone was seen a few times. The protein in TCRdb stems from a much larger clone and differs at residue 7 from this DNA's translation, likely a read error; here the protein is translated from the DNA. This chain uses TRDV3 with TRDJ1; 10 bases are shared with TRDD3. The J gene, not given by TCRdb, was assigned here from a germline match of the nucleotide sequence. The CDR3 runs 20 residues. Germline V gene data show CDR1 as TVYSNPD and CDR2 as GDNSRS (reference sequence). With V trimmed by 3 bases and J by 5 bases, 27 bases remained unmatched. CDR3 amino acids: CAFLSPSPKRGIRKADKLIF. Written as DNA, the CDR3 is TGTGCCTTCCTTAGCCCCTCTCCTAAAAGGGGGATACGGAAAGCGGATAAACTCATCTTT.

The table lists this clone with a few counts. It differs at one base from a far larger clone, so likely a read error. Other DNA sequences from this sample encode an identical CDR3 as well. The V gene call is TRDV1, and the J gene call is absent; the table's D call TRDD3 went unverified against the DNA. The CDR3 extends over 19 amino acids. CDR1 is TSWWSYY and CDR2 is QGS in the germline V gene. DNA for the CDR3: TGTGCTCTTGGGGAACCCTCCGGGGGATCCCCTCCACACACCGATAAGCTCATCTTT. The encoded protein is CALGEPSGGSPPHTDKLIF.

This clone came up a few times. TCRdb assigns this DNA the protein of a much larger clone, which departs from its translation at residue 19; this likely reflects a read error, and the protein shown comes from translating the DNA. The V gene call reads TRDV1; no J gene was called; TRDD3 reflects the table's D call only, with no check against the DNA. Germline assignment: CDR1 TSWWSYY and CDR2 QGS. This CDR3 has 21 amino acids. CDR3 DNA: TGTGCTCTTGGGGAACTCCTCCTCGTAAGCTCCGGGGGATACGCGGCCGATAAACCCATCTTT. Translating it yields CALGELLLVSSGGYAADKPIF.

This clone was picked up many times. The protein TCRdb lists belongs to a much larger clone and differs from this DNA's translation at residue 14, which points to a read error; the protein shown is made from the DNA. This chain's CDR3 is CALGEQLRGVWGICQYTDKLIF. The CDR3 DNA is TGTGCTCTTGGGGAACAACTACGGGGGGTCTGGGGGATATGCCAATACACCGATAAACTCATCTTT. The chain carries TRDV1 and TRDJ1; 10 nucleotides line up with TRDD3. With 1 base clipped from V and 0 bases from J, the junction kept 20 bases outside the gene matches. Germline V lookup: CDR1 TSWWSYY, CDR2 QGS. This CDR3 is 22 amino acids long.

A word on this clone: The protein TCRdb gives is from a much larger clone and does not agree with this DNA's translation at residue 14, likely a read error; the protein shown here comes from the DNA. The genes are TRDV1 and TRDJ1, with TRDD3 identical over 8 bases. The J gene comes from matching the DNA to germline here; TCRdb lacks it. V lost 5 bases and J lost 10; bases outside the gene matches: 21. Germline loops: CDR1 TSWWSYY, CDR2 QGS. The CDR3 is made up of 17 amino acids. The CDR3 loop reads CALGNHSCYWGVRRLIF. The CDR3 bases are TGTGCTCTTGGGAATCATTCTTGTTACTGGGGGGTACGGCGACTCATCTTT.

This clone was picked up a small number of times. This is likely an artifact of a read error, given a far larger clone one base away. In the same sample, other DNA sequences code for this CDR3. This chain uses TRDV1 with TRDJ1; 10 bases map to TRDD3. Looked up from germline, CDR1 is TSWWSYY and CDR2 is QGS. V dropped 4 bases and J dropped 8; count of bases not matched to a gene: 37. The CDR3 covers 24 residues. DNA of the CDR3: TGTGCTCTTGGGGGAGAGATGCCTTCCTATCTCTCTCTCCTAACTGGGGGATTTTTCGGCAAACTCATCTTT. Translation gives CALGGEMPSYLSLLTGGFFGKLIF.

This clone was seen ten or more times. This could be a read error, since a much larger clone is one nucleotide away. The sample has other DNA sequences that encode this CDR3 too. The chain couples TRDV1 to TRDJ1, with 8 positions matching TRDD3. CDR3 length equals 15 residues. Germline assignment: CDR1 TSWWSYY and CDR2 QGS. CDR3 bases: TGTGCTCTTGGTGAACGAGGGATACGCACCGATAAACTCATCTTT. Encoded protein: CALGERGIRTDKLIF.

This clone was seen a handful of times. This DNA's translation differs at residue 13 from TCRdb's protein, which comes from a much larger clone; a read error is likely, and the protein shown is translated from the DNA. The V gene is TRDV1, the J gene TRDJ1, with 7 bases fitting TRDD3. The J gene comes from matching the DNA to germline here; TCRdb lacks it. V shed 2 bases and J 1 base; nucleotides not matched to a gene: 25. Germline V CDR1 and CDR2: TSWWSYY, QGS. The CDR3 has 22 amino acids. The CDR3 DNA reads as TGTGCTCTTGGGGAAGTGGTGACGTCCTGGGGATATCGGGAAAGCGTCACCGATAAACTCATCTTT. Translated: CALGEVVTSWGYRESVTDKLIF.

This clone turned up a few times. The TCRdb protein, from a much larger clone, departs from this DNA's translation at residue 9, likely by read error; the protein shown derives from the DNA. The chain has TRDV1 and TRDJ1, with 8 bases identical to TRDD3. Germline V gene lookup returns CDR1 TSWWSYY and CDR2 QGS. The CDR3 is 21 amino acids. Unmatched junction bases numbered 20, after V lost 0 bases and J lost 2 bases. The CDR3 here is CALGELKSLLKYWGDTDKLIF. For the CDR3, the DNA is TGTGCTCTTGGGGAACTGAAGAGCCTCCTAAAGTACTGGGGGGATACCGATAAACTCATCTTT.

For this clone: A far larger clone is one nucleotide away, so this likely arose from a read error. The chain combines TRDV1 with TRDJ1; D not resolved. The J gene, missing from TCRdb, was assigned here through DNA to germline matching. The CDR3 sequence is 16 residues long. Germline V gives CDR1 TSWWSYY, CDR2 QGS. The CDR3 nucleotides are TGTGCTCTCGGGGCCACTCGGCCCCGTAAAACCGATAAACTCATCTTT. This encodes CALGATRPRKTDKLIF.

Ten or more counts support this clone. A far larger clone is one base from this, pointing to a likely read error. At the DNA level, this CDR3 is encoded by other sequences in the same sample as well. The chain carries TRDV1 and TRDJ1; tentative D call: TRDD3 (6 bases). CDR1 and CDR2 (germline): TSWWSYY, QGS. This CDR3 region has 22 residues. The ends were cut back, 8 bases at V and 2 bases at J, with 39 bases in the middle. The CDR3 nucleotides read TGTGCTCTTTGGGGTGACCGCATACCCTGTACCGGGGATGGGGGGCGTACCGATAAACTCATCTTT. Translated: CALWGDRIPCTGDGGRTDKLIF.

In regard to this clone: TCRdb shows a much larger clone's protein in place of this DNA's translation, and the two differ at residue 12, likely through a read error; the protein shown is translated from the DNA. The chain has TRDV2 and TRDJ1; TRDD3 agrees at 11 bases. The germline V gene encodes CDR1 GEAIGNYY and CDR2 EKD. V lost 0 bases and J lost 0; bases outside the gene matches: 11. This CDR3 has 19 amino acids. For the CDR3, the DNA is TGTGCCTGTGACACCGGGATGGGGGATACGGATCCGTACACCGATAAACTCATCTTT. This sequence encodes CACDTGMGDTDPYTDKLIF.

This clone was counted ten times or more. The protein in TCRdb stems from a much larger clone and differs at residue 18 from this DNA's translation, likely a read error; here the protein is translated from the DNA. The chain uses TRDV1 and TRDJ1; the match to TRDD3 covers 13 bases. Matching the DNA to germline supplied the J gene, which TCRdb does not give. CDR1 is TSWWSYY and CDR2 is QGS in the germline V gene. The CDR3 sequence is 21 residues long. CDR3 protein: CALGEWNWGIRRPPYTDRLIF. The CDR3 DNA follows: TGTGCTCTTGGGGAATGGAACTGGGGGATACGTCGGCCACCGTACACCGATAGACTCATCTTT.

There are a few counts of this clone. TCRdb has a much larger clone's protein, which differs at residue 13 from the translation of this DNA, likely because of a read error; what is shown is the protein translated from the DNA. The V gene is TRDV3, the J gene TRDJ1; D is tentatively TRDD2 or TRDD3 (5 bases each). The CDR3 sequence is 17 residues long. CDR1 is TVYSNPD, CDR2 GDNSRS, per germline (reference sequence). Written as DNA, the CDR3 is TGTGCCCGGAAAGCCCCTACGGGGGCCCCATTCACCAATAAACTCATCTTT. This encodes CARKAPTGAPFTNKLIF.

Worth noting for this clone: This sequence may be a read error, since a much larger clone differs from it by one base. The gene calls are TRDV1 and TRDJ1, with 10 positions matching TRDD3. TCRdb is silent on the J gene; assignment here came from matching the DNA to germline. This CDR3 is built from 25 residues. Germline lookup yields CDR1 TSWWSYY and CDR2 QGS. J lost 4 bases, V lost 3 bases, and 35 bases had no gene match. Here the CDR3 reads CALGEFLIVRTSPVLGDGKNDKLIF. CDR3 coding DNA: TGTGCTCTTGGGGAGTTTCTAATCGTACGTACCTCGCCAGTACTGGGGGATGGGAAGAACGATAAACTCATCTTT.

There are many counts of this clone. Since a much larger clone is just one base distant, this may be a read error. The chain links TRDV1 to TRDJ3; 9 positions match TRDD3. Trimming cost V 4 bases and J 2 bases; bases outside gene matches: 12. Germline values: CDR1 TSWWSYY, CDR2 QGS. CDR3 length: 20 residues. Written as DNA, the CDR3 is TGTGCTCTTGGGGGCAGGGTAAGAACTGGGGGACCCTGGGACACCCGACAGATGTTTTTC. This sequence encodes CALGGRVRTGGPWDTRQMFF.

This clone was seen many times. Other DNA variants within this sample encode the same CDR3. In nucleotides, the CDR3 is TGTGCTCTTGGGGAACGGTGCGAGTCCTACCGGGGGATTTCCCTACTGGTTCCCTTGTACACCGATAAACTCATCTTT. Its translation: CALGERCESYRGISLLVPLYTDKLIF. The chain couples TRDV1 to TRDJ1; weak D call: TRDD3 (7 bases). CDR1 TSWWSYY and CDR2 QGS come from the germline V gene. This CDR3 spans 26 amino acids. V gave up 1 base and J gave up 0 bases, with 42 bases separating them.